This T cell receptor beta chain stems from a study of cytomegalovirus exposure and HLA in healthy donors. Turning to the study itself: Most donors, 81% of approximately 400 genotyped, fell in the Caucasian-associated ancestry cluster. Study-wide results and caveats: Versus the approximately 670-donor mean, an Asian-associated ancestry cluster reportedly showed fewer N-insertions in a later analysis. Trimming of TCR beta V- and J-genes showed a link, identified in a later analysis, to a missense DCLRE1C variant.

Turning to this clone: Its antigen is unknown.

Though nominally healthy at sampling, donors likely had unrecorded immune exposures. The PCR used 60 Vbeta and 13 Jbeta primers. Sequenced by immunoSEQ multiplex PCR; TCRdb stores in-frame clones only, minus some. The sample lists over 70,000 clones, approximately 80% seen once, with 3% to 4.5% in the top ten. Germline V gene sequence: CDR1 MDHEN, CDR2 SYDVKM. The CDR3 consists of 14 residues. V lost 7 bases, J lost 6 bases, and 11 bases stayed unmatched. The TCR originated in a man between 25 and 39 years old in good health and CMV-seronegative. The sequencing sample was made of PBMCs. The rearrangement uses TRBV28 and TRBJ2-7; TRBD2 aligns across 8 bases. CDR3 nucleotide sequence: TGTGCCAGCACTCTGAGCGGGAGTTCGGGCGAGCAGTACTTC. Its translation is CASTLSGSSGEQYF. The variable domain in full, completed from reference TRBV28 and TRBJ2-7, reads DVKVTQSSRYLVKRTGEKVFLECVQDMDHENMFWYRQDPGLGLRLIYFSYDVKMKEKGDIPEGYSVSREKKERFSLILESASTNQTSMYLCASTLSGSSGEQYFGPGTRLTVT.